This T cell receptor (beta chain) came from a study of blood T cells in healthy people across ages. A J-beta primer mix and a sample-barcoded 5' primer were used in a second PCR of about 7 to 12 cycles. Each CDR3 protein gets one entry after TCRdb re-called the 5' RACE reads with MiXCR. This table holds about 930,000 distinct CDR3 sequences, 25% to 30% found once. J was trimmed by 5 bases and V by 5 bases; bases with no gene match: 9. Germline V gene sequence: CDR1 MNHNY, CDR2 SVGAGI (reference sequence). The CDR3 sequence is 14 residues long. This clonotype was found many times. This same sample was also taken into another study, of T cells of mothers and their children.

Source material: blood. The chain has TRBV6-6 and TRBJ2-7, with 7 nucleotides matching TRBD1. The sequence was collected from a woman aged 40 to 50 in good health. The CDR3 DNA sequence: TGTGCCAGCAGTCGCCAGGGGGATGGGGACGAGCAGTACTTC. Translating it yields CASSRQGDGDEQYF.